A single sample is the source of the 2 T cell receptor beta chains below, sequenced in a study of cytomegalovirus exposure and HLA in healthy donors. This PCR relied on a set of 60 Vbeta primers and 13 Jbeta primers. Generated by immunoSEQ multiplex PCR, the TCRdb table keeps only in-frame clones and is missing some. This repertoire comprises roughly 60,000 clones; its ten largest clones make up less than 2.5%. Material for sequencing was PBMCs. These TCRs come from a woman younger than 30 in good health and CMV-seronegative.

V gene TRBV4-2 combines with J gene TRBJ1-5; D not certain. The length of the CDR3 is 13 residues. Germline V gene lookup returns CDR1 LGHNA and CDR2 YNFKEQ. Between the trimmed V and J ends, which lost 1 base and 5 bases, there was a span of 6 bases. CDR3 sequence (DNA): TGTGCCAGCAGCCAAGCCGTGTATCAGCCCCAGCATTTT. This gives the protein CASSQAVYQPQHF.

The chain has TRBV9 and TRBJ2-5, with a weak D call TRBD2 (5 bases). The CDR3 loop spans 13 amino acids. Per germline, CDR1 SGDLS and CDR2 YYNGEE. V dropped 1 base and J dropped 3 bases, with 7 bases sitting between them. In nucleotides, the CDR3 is TGTGCCAGCAGCGTATCGGGGAAAGAGACCCAGTACTTC. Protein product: CASSVSGKETQYF.